The 20 T cell receptor beta chains listed next were all sequenced from one sample in a study of neurological immune-mediated disorders. From the 5' RACE reads, TCRdb called clonotypes with MiXCR, one entry per CDR3 protein. The repertoire includes approximately 40,000 distinct CDR3 sequences, more than 4.5% of them detected once, and approximately 8.7% sits in the top ten. Material for sequencing was CD4+ T cells from blood. The receptors originated from a man aged 18-30 years in good health.

In its sample, this clonotype was seen many times. The chain has TRBV7-2 and TRBJ2-2; 8 nucleotides match TRBD2. The CDR3 covers 15 residues. Trimming at V came to 4 bases and at J to 4 bases, leaving 5 bases not matched to a gene. The V gene's germline CDR1 is SGHTA and CDR2 FQGNSA. CDR3 nucleotides: TGTGCCAGCAGCTCAAGTCGGGGGGGCACCGGGGAGCTGTTTTTT. Its protein product is CASSSSRGGTGELFF.

This clonotype was recorded many times. The J gene is TRBJ1-3, the V gene TRBV5-1; D call uncertain. Germline V lookup: CDR1 SGHRS, CDR2 YFSETQ. This CDR3 has 13 amino acids. With 2 bases removed from V and 8 bases from J, the gap between germline ends came to 11 bases. This chain's CDR3 is CASSFTALDTIYF. The CDR3 DNA follows: TGCGCCAGCAGCTTTACCGCTCTGGACACCATATATTTT.

This clonotype occurred many times. The rearrangement joins TRBV5-1 to TRBJ2-5, with a weak D call TRBD1 (6 bases). CDR1 and CDR2 from the germline V gene are SGHRS and YFSETQ. This CDR3 region has 15 residues. Between the trimmed V and J ends, which lost 0 bases and 0 bases, there was a span of 9 bases. The CDR3 protein is CASSLGDTDQETQYF. DNA for the CDR3: TGCGCCAGCAGCTTGGGGGACACCGACCAAGAGACCCAGTACTTC. The complete variable domain, with remaining parts taken from reference TRBV5-1 and TRBJ2-5, reads KAGVTQTPRYLIKTRGQQVTLSCSPISGHRSVSWYQQTPGQGLQFLFEYFSETQRNKGNFPGRFSGRQFSNSRSEMNVSTLELGDSALYLCASSLGDTDQETQYFGPGTRLLVL.

This clonotype was recorded at least ten times. The gene calls are TRBV20-1 and TRBJ2-7, with 7 bases that match TRBD1. The V gene's germline CDR1 is DFQATT and CDR2 SNEGSKA (reference sequence). This CDR3 is built from 13 residues. The junction had 8 bases not matched to a gene; V was cut back by 5 bases and J by 4 bases. CDR3 nucleotides: TGCAGTGCTGACAGGGAAGGGGGTTACGAGCAGTACTTC. Amino acids: CSADREGGYEQYF.

This clonotype was found many times. The chain couples TRBV5-1 to TRBJ2-3; D ambiguous. The CDR3 has 12 residues. V lost 4 bases and J 6 bases, leaving 9 bases between the germline ends. Germline lookup yields CDR1 SGHRS and CDR2 YFSETQ. CDR3 sequence: CASSQEKDTQYF. In DNA form, the CDR3 reads TGCGCCAGCAGCCAGGAGAAGGATACGCAGTATTTT. The whole variable domain, filled in from reference TRBV5-1 and TRBJ2-3, reads KAGVTQTPRYLIKTRGQQVTLSCSPISGHRSVSWYQQTPGQGLQFLFEYFSETQRNKGNFPGRFSGRQFSNSRSEMNVSTLELGDSALYLCASSQEKDTQYFGPGTRLTVL.

This clonotype occurred many times. The chain joins TRBV6-5 to TRBJ2-7; the D gene is possibly TRBD2 (5 bases). CDR3 size: 13 residues. The germline V gene encodes CDR1 MNHEY and CDR2 SVGAGI. The ends were cut back, 4 bases at V and 3 bases at J, with 10 bases in the middle. The CDR3 coding sequence is TGTGCCAGCAGTTCCCACCGGGGCTACGAGCAGTACTTC. It yields the protein CASSSHRGYEQYF.

This clonotype qualifies as medium-sized. This rearrangement joins TRBV5-1 to TRBJ2-4; D is uncertain. Germline V gene data show CDR1 as SGHRS and CDR2 as YFSETQ. The CDR3 is made up of 15 amino acids. Between the trimmed V and J ends, which lost 4 bases and 0 bases, there was a span of 11 bases. The CDR3 here is CASSDDILAKNIQYF. CDR3 bases: TGCGCCAGCAGCGACGACATATTAGCCAAAAACATTCAGTACTTC.

This clonotype was found many times. The DNA of the CDR3 is TGTGCCAGCAGCTTACAACAGGGCCGCTCTGGAAACACCATATATTTT. Translation gives CASSLQQGRSGNTIYF. The rearrangement links TRBV7-2 to TRBJ1-3, with D possibly matching TRBD1 (6 bases). The CDR3 runs 16 residues. V was pared by 2 bases and J by 0 bases, with 11 bases between. The germline V gene has CDR1 SGHTA and CDR2 FQGNSA.

The sample holds many counts of this clonotype. The chain is built from TRBV12-3 or TRBV12-4 and TRBJ2-5; no firm D call. The CDR3 spans 12 residues. V lost 3 bases and J 2 bases, leaving 4 bases between the germline ends. CDR3 DNA: TGTGCCAGCAGTTTCCAGCAAGAGACCCAGTACTTC. Its translation: CASSFQQETQYF.

This clonotype was recorded at least ten times. The chain recombines TRBV7-3 with TRBJ1-3; 7 bases fit TRBD1. Germline V gene lookup returns CDR1 SGHTA and CDR2 FQGTGA. Trimming took 5 bases from V and 0 from J; bases not matched to a gene: 1. The CDR3 consists of 14 residues. This CDR3 is CASSDRASGNTIYF. CDR3 nucleotides: TGTGCCAGCAGCGACAGGGCCTCTGGAAACACCATATATTTT.

The table lists this clonotype with many counts. The chain has TRBV19 and TRBJ1-6; TRBD1 matches at 8 bases. The CDR3 sequence is 15 residues long. Germline loops: CDR1 LNHDA, CDR2 SQIVND (reference sequence). After removal of 5 bases from V and 8 bases from J, the junction contained 8 bases not matched to a gene. This chain's CDR3 is CASSVDRAGDSPLHF. The CDR3 nucleotides are TGTGCCAGTAGTGTGGACAGGGCAGGAGATTCACCCCTCCACTTT. The full variable domain, rest sourced from reference TRBV19 and TRBJ1-6, is DGGITQSPKYLFRKEGQNVTLSCEQNLNHDAMYWYRQDPGQGLRLIYYSQIVNDFQKGDIAEGYSVSREKKESFPLTVTSAQKNPTAFYLCASSVDRAGDSPLHFGNGTRLTVT.

This clonotype showed up many times. The V and J genes are TRBV27 and TRBJ2-6; D call uncertain. Germline CDR1 and CDR2: MNHEY and SMNVEV (reference sequence). V lost 7 bases and J lost 0, with 10 bases in between. This CDR3 comprises 15 residues. The CDR3 loop is CASTRIPSGANVLTF. The CDR3 coding sequence is TGTGCCAGCACCAGGATCCCCTCTGGGGCCAACGTCCTGACTTTC. Full variable domain (missing parts from reference TRBV27 and TRBJ2-6): EAQVTQNPRYLITVTGKKLTVTCSQNMNHEYMSWYRQDPGLGLRQIYYSMNVEVTDKGDVPEGYKVSRKEKRNFPLILESPSPNQTSLYFCASTRIPSGANVLTFGAGSRLTVL.

This clonotype appeared many times. The chain links TRBV7-2 to TRBJ1-5; TRBD1 might be the D (6 bases). V was shortened by 1 base and J by 3 bases, with 7 bases between the two germline ends. The CDR3 sequence is 14 residues long. Germline loops: CDR1 SGHTA, CDR2 FQGNSA. CDR3 sequence (DNA): TGTGCCAGCAGCTTAGGGGGGCTCAATCAGCCCCAGCATTTT. Residues: CASSLGGLNQPQHF.

This clonotype was counted at least ten times. The chain links TRBV6-4 to TRBJ2-7, with no clear D. CDR1 and CDR2 (germline): MRHNA, SNTAGT. The V end was cut by 6 bases, the J end by 3 bases, with 18 bases between. The CDR3 totals 15 residues. The CDR3 loop reads CASSAVLTPNYEQYF. The DNA of the CDR3 is TGTGCCAGCAGCGCCGTCCTAACCCCAAACTACGAGCAGTACTTC.

Ten or more counts support this clonotype. The V call is TRBV20-1, the J call TRBJ2-7; the match to TRBD1 covers 7 bases. The CDR3 sequence is 11 residues long. J lost 6 bases, V lost 6 bases, and 5 bases had no gene match. The germline gives CDR1 DFQATT, CDR2 SNEGSKA (reference sequence). This chain's CDR3 is CSAQGQVEQYF. CDR3 DNA: TGCAGTGCCCAAGGACAGGTCGAGCAGTACTTC.

This clonotype was seen many times. The chain couples TRBV20-1 to TRBJ1-1; D gene ambiguous. Trimming shortened V by 2 bases and J by 4 bases, and 14 bases separated the two germline ends. The CDR3 covers 14 residues. Looked up from germline, CDR1 is DFQATT and CDR2 is SNEGSKA (reference sequence). As DNA, the CDR3 is TGCAGTGCTAGACCCCCACTAGCCCCCACTGAAGCTTTCTTT. Translation: CSARPPLAPTEAFF.

This clonotype came up many times. The junction departs from germline at one end; a sequencing error may be responsible. This rearrangement joins TRBV20-1 to TRBJ1-2, with D maybe TRBD1 (6 bases). Germline loops: CDR1 DFQATT, CDR2 SNEGSKA (reference sequence). The CDR3 covers 10 residues. This CDR3 reads CSAGQRDVSF. For the CDR3, the DNA is TGCAGTGCTGGACAGAGGGATGTTTCCTTC.

V gene TRBV7-9 combines with J gene TRBJ1-6; no firm D call. In germline, CDR1 is SEHNR, CDR2 FQNEAQ (reference sequence). Trimming removed 1 base at V and 7 bases at J, with 5 bases between. The CDR3 extends over 13 amino acids. In nucleotides, the CDR3 is TGTGCCAGCAGCTTAGAAGCCAATTCACCCCTCCACTTT. This codes for CASSLEANSPLHF. Based on the CDR3 plus reference TRBV7-9 and TRBJ1-6, the full variable domain is DTGVSQNPRHKITKRGQNVTFRCDPISEHNRLYWYRQTLGQGPEFLTYFQNEAQLEKSRLLSDRFSAERPKGSFSTLEIQRTEQGDSAMYLCASSLEANSPLHFGNGTRLTVT.

This clonotype was found many times. The chain uses TRBV9 and TRBJ2-2; no definite D call. The CDR3 extends over 14 amino acids. CDR1 SGDLS and CDR2 YYNGEE come from the germline V gene. The V end lost 3 bases, the J end lost 1 base, and 7 bases lay between the germline ends. The CDR3: CASSGNMNTGELFF. The CDR3 DNA is TGTGCCAGCAGCGGGAACATGAACACCGGGGAGCTGTTTTTT.

There are many counts of this clonotype. The V call is TRBV6-5, the J call TRBJ1-1; D not resolved. V was pared by 5 bases and J by 0 bases, with 10 bases between. Germline V gene sequence: CDR1 MNHEY, CDR2 SVGAGI. This CDR3 comprises 14 residues. This chain's CDR3 is CASSEGFMNTEAFF. For the CDR3, the DNA is TGTGCCAGCAGTGAGGGTTTCATGAACACTGAAGCTTTCTTT.